What follows are 4 T cell receptor beta chains derived from one specimen sequenced in a study of T cells after yellow fever vaccination. TCRdb processed the 5' RACE reads anew with MiXCR; each CDR3 protein has one entry. Of hundreds of thousands of distinct CDR3 sequences in the sample, about 13% are singletons; the top ten hold over 12%. Material: PBMCs, obtained on the day of the yellow fever booster vaccination. These receptors originate from a man aged 25-45 years who received the YFV17D yellow fever vaccine.

The J gene is TRBJ2-2, the V gene TRBV6-5; 10 bases are a match to TRBD1. Germline trimming cut 0 bases from V and 5 bases from J; bases unmatched to any gene: 12. From germline, CDR1 is MNHEY and CDR2 SVGAGI. The CDR3 sequence is 19 residues long. The CDR3 DNA is TGTGCCAGCAGTTACTCGCGGTTGGGACAGGGGTCGGGGACCGGGGAGCTGTTTTTT. Translating gives CASSYSRLGQGSGTGELFF.

This clonotype was counted a few times. The chain links TRBV5-1 to TRBJ2-1; the D gene is possibly TRBD1 (6 bases). V gave up 0 bases and J gave up 4 bases, with 11 bases separating them. This CDR3 region has 15 residues. Germline values: CDR1 SGHRS, CDR2 YFSETQ. CDR3 in DNA: TGCGCCAGCAGCTTGGGGGGTGGACAGTACAATGAGCAGTTCTTC. This gives the protein CASSLGGGQYNEQFF.

V and J are TRBV4-3 and TRBJ1-6, with D unresolved. This CDR3 has 16 amino acids. The V gene's germline CDR1 is LGHNA and CDR2 YSLEER. The germline V and J ends were trimmed by 1 base and 6 bases, with 13 bases remaining between them. For the CDR3, the DNA is TGCGCCAGCAGCCAAGTGGGCCGTATCGGTAATTCACCCCTCCACTTT. Translated, it gives CASSQVGRIGNSPLHF.

The chain couples TRBV28 to TRBJ2-5; D gene uncertain. This CDR3 has 12 amino acids. CDR1 MDHEN and CDR2 SYDVKM come from the germline V gene. V was pared by 8 bases and J by 5 bases, with 12 bases between. Here the CDR3 reads CASGSPPETQYF. CDR3 coding DNA: TGTGCCAGCGGCTCCCCCCCCGAGACCCAGTACTTC.